These T cell receptor beta chains were read from a single sample in a study of Tregs in tolerant kidney transplant recipients. Profiling relied on immunoSEQ multiplex PCR, and the TCRdb table lists in-frame clones only, not all of them. The data contain roughly 50,000 clones, approximately 90% of them singletons. The specimen was CD8+ T cells from blood (PBMCs), collected 12 months after the transplant. The source is a human patient who received a combined kidney and bone marrow transplant. T cells may partly derive from the graft donor. Each CDR3 is given with its conserved first and last residue. A D gene is named only where the DNA matches it firmly. Some rows have no size entry. The others give once, few or many, or a class for an expanded clone.

TRBV5-4	NA	TRBJ2-1	few	TGTGCCAGCAGCCCCTGGACTACCTACAATGAGCAGTTCTTC	CASSPWTTYNEQFF
TRBV5-6	NA	TRBJ1-5	NA	TGTGCCAGCAGCTTGGGGGGAGGGGATCAGCCCCAGCATTTT	CASSLGGGDQPQHF
TRBV7-3	NA	TRBJ2-7	NA	TGTGCCAGCAGCTTAAACGGCGGAACCTACGAGCAGTACTTC	CASSLNGGTYEQYF
TRBV4-3	NA	TRBJ1-1	NA	TGCGCCAGCAGCCAACTACTAGGTGGGGTCAACCTGACTGAAGCTTTCTTT	CASSQLLGGVNLTEAFF
TRBV7-8	NA	TRBJ2-7	once	TGTGCCAGCAGCTTATTGGTCTCCTTCAGCGACGAGCAGTACTTC	CASSLLVSFSDEQYF
TRBV9	TRBD2	TRBJ2-1	NA	TGTGCCAGCAGCGTAGATCCTAGCGGTCAGTACAATGAGCAGTTCTTC	CASSVDPSGQYNEQFF
TRBV7-3	TRBD2	TRBJ2-1	NA	TGTGCCAGCAGCTTAGCGGGAGGGCCTACTGAGCAGTTCTTC	CASSLAGGPTEQFF
TRBV19	TRBD2	TRBJ2-5	once	TGTGCCAGTAGTATAAACCCGGAACTAGCGGGCCTCCAAGAGACCCAGTACTTC	CASSINPELAGLQETQYF
TRBV16	NA	TRBJ2-7	NA	TGTGCCAGCAGCTCTCACATGAGCCAGGACCGGACTTCCTACGAGCAGTACTTC	CASSSHMSQDRTSYEQYF
TRBV29-1	NA	TRBJ2-1	NA	TGCAGCGTTGACGCCGGGGTGGGCTACAATGAGCAGTTCTTC	CSVDAGVGYNEQFF
TRBV7-6	NA	TRBJ2-3	NA	TGTGCCAGCAGCTTAGTCGGGGGTGCCCCTTATTCCACAGATACGCAGTATTTT	CASSLVGGAPYSTDTQYF
TRBV20-1	NA	TRBJ2-5	NA	TGCAGTGCTAGCATCGGAGAGACCCAGTACTTC	CSASIGETQYF
TRBV5-4	TRBD1	TRBJ2-3	NA	TGTGCCAGCAGTTATCCCCGGGACAGCACCACAGATACGCAGTATTTT	CASSYPRDSTTDTQYF
TRBV29-1	NA	TRBJ2-3	NA	TGCAGCGTTGAAGGGCAGTGGGGCGGAGATACGCAGTATTTT	CSVEGQWGGDTQYF
TRBV28	TRBD1	TRBJ2-1	NA	TGTGCCAGCAGTTTATCAGGGGGAAGCTCCTACAATGAGCAGTTCTTC	CASSLSGGSSYNEQFF
TRBV19	NA	TRBJ2-3	NA	TGTGCCAGCCCGGGTACGCAGTATTTT	CASPGTQYF
TRBV9	TRBD1	TRBJ2-7	NA	TGTGCCAGCAGCGAGGACAGGGGTACCTACGAGCAGTACTTC	CASSEDRGTYEQYF
TRBV11-2	TRBD1	TRBJ2-5	NA	TGTGCCAGCAGCTCACAATTGGACAGGGGAGGAGAGACCCAGTACTTC	CASSSQLDRGGETQYF
TRBV4-2	TRBD1	TRBJ1-2	once	TGTGCCAGCAGCCACACTAGGGACAGGGAGTATGGCTACACCTTC	CASSHTRDREYGYTF
TRBV4-3	TRBD1	TRBJ2-1	NA	TGCGCCAGCAGCCAAGAGGATGGGACAGGGTTTGAGCAGTTCTTC	CASSQEDGTGFEQFF
TRBV11-3	TRBD2	TRBJ2-1	once	TGTGCCAGCAGCTTATGGAGCGGGAGTAGGTATGAGCAGTTCTTC	CASSLWSGSRYEQFF
TRBV6-1	TRBD1	TRBJ2-3	NA	TGTGCCAGCAGTGAAACAGGGGCTACTAGGGATACGCAGTATTTT	CASSETGATRDTQYF
TRBV6-6	NA	TRBJ2-7	NA	TGTGCCAGCGGTGGTACGGGATTTTCCTACGAGCAGTACTTC	CASGGTGFSYEQYF
TRBV13	NA	TRBJ2-1	NA	TGTGCCAGCAGCCACCCAACCACGCGAAGTTCAAGCTCCTACAATGAGCAGTTCTTC	CASSHPTTRSSSSYNEQFF
TRBV9	TRBD2	TRBJ2-1	NA	TGTGCCAGCAGCGTAGACGCGGGGGTATACAATGAGCAGTTCTTC	CASSVDAGVYNEQFF
TRBV4-3	NA	TRBJ2-2	NA	TGCGCCAGCAGCCAAGATATAGGGGCCACCGGGGAGCTGTTTTTT	CASSQDIGATGELFF
TRBV5-1	TRBD1	TRBJ2-7	NA	TGCGCCAGCAGCCAAGACAGGGGTTCCTACGAGCAGTACTTC	CASSQDRGSYEQYF
TRBV9	TRBD1	TRBJ2-3	NA	TGTGCCAGCAGCCACACCCGGGACAGGGGAACAGATACGCAGTATTTT	CASSHTRDRGTDTQYF
TRBV19	TRBD1	TRBJ1-5	once	TGTGCCCTGGGACAGGGGAATCAGCCCCAGCATTTT	CALGQGNQPQHF
TRBV9	TRBD2	TRBJ2-2	NA	TGTGCCAGCAGCCCCGGACTAGCGGGAGGCGTTGGCACCGGGGAGCTGTTTTTT	CASSPGLAGGVGTGELFF
TRBV7-9	NA	TRBJ2-7	NA	TGTGCCAGCATTGAATTGAGAGCCAACGAGCAGTACTTC	CASIELRANEQYF
TRBV4-1	TRBD1	TRBJ1-4	NA	TGCGCCAGCAGCCACCAGGGGGCCACTAATGAAAAACTGTTTTTT	CASSHQGATNEKLFF
TRBV20-1	NA	TRBJ1-2	NA	TGCAGTGCCCAAGGGGGCTATGGCTACACCTTC	CSAQGGYGYTF
TRBV11-1	NA	TRBJ2-3	NA	TGTGCCAGCAGCTTAGCCCAGCGGGGCACAGATACGCAGTATTTT	CASSLAQRGTDTQYF
TRBV27	NA	TRBJ2-1	NA	TGTGCCAGCAAGAAGGACAGAAACAATGAGCAGTTCTTC	CASKKDRNNEQFF
TRBV4-3	TRBD2	TRBJ2-3	NA	TGCGCCAGCAGCCAAGGGGGTAGCGGGGGCGATACGCAGTATTTT	CASSQGGSGGDTQYF
TRBV6-5	NA	TRBJ2-2	NA	TGTGCCAGCAGGACACACCGGGAGCTGTTTTTT	CASRTHRELFF
TRBV5-6	NA	TRBJ2-3	NA	TGTGCCAGCAGAGCCGTCGGGTTCCCTTCGGATACGCAGTATTTT	CASRAVGFPSDTQYF
TRBV5-6	NA	TRBJ2-1	NA	TGTGCCAGCAGCCCGCCCGGGACACCCGAGCAGTTCTTC	CASSPPGTPEQFF
TRBV9	NA	TRBJ1-1	NA	TGTGCCAGCAGCGTAAATGTCGGTGCCAACACTGAAGCTTTCTTT	CASSVNVGANTEAFF
TRBV5-1	TRBD2	TRBJ2-3	once	TGCGCCAGCAGCGCGGGACTAGGCCCAGGAACGCAGTATTTT	CASSAGLGPGTQYF
TRBV29-1	TRBD2	TRBJ2-7	NA	TGCAGCGTACCGGGACTAGCGGGAGGGGAGCAGTACTTC	CSVPGLAGGEQYF